This entry lists 20 T cell receptor beta chains sequenced from one sample in a study of T cell responses to AZD1222 COVID-19 vaccine. Assay: immunoSEQ multiplex PCR; the TCRdb copy retains only in-frame clones and omits some. The data show some 140,000 clones, 80% to 90% seen once. Material: peripheral blood, obtained on day 0 of AZD1222 vaccination. The receptors shown here come from an adult in good health.

The chain recombines TRBV19 with TRBJ1-5, with a weak D call TRBD1 (5 bases). The CDR3 has 14 residues. Germline CDR1 is LNHDA and CDR2 is SQIVND (reference sequence). The V end was cut by 5 bases, the J end by 4 bases, with 12 bases between. The CDR3 spells CASSGTRENQPQHF. CDR3 coding DNA: TGTGCCAGTAGTGGGACGCGTGAGAATCAGCCCCAGCATTTT.

This chain connects TRBV14 to TRBJ2-7, with TRBD1 matching over 8 bases. Germline assignment: CDR1 SGHDN and CDR2 FVKESK. This CDR3 is 16 amino acids long. Germline trimming cut 0 bases from V and 4 bases from J; bases unmatched to any gene: 8. The CDR3 here is CASSQDRTGWRYEQYF. The CDR3 nucleotides are TGTGCCAGCAGCCAAGACCGGACAGGGTGGAGATACGAGCAGTACTTC. Drawing the rest from reference TRBV14 and TRBJ2-7, the complete variable domain is EAGVTQFPSHSVIEKGQTVTLRCDPISGHDNLYWYRRVMGKEIKFLLHFVKESKQDESGMPNNRFLAERTGGTYSTLKVQPAELEDSGVYFCASSQDRTGWRYEQYFGPGTRLTVT.

The chain recombines TRBV5-1 with TRBJ1-2; D gene unclear. The CDR3 is 13 residues long. Germline V gene sequence: CDR1 SGHRS, CDR2 YFSETQ. Trimming cost V 0 bases and J 5 bases, with 8 bases left between them. The CDR3 DNA sequence: TGCGCCAGCAGCTTGGGGACCGTGTATGGCTACACCTTC. As protein: CASSLGTVYGYTF. Complete variable domain (other parts from reference TRBV5-1 and TRBJ1-2): KAGVTQTPRYLIKTRGQQVTLSCSPISGHRSVSWYQQTPGQGLQFLFEYFSETQRNKGNFPGRFSGRQFSNSRSEMNVSTLELGDSALYLCASSLGTVYGYTFGSGTRLTVV.

The chain is built from TRBV30 and TRBJ1-6; the D gene is possibly TRBD1 (6 bases). This CDR3 comprises 15 residues. V lost 7 bases and J lost 0, with 13 bases in between. Germline V gives CDR1 GTSNPN, CDR2 SVGIG (reference sequence). Written as DNA, the CDR3 is TGTGCCTCCAGGGGCTCGAGCTCCTATAATTCACCCCTCCACTTT. It translates to CASRGSSSYNSPLHF.

The V gene is TRBV29-1, the J gene TRBJ1-2; 10 bases agree with TRBD1. From germline, CDR1 is SQVTM and CDR2 ANQGSEA. There are 16 residues in the CDR3. Unmatched junction bases numbered 14, after V lost 6 bases and J lost 4 bases. Here the CDR3 DNA reads TGCAGCGTCACGTACCCCGGGACAGGGGTCCTCTATGGCTACACCTTC. The encoded protein is CSVTYPGTGVLYGYTF.

This rearrangement joins TRBV2 to TRBJ2-5, with no clear D. Germline V gene data show CDR1 as SNHLY and CDR2 as FYNNEI. Trimming removed 6 bases from V and 2 bases from J, with 13 bases in between. The CDR3 totals 14 residues. CDR3 nucleotide sequence: TGTGCCAGCAGCCCTGGATTCCTTCAAGAGACCCAGTACTTC. This sequence encodes CASSPGFLQETQYF.

V and J are TRBV4-3 and TRBJ2-3; D is possibly TRBD1 (6 bases). The germline V gene encodes CDR1 LGHNA and CDR2 YSLEER. V dropped 0 bases and J dropped 0 bases, with 19 bases sitting between them. CDR3 length equals 19 residues. CDR3 sequence: CASSQDSHPGDGSTDTQYF. The CDR3 DNA sequence: TGCGCCAGCAGCCAAGATTCCCACCCAGGGGATGGGAGCACAGATACGCAGTATTTT.

The rearrangement links TRBV7-3 to TRBJ1-1; unclear D gene. Germline V gives CDR1 SGHTA, CDR2 FQGTGA. The V and J ends lost 2 bases and 0 bases respectively, with 7 bases between them. This CDR3 has 14 residues. Here the CDR3 reads CASSLEAMNTEAFF. In nucleotides, the CDR3 is TGTGCCAGCAGCTTAGAAGCTATGAACACTGAAGCTTTCTTT.

This chain uses TRBV27 with TRBJ1-5; D may be TRBD1 (6 bases). CDR3 length: 15 residues. CDR1 and CDR2 (germline): MNHEY, SMNVEV (reference sequence). With 4 bases removed from V and 3 bases from J, the gap between germline ends came to 13 bases. The CDR3 spells CASSWRRGYNQPQHF. The CDR3 nucleotides are TGTGCCAGCAGTTGGCGCAGGGGTTACAATCAGCCCCAGCATTTT.

This chain uses TRBV7-9 with TRBJ2-7; 11 bases fit TRBD2. The germline CDR1 and CDR2 sequences are SEHNR and FQNEAQ (reference sequence). The CDR3 is made up of 15 amino acids. V gave up 6 bases and J gave up 7 bases; unmatched junction bases: 11. In DNA, the CDR3 is TGTGCCAGCAGTTTTACTAGCGGGAGACTGGGGGAGCAGTACTTC. As protein: CASSFTSGRLGEQYF.

V usage is TRBV10-3 and J usage is TRBJ2-6, with a tentative D call TRBD1 (5 bases). The CDR3 runs 16 residues. V was cut by 2 bases and J by 2 bases, with 10 bases left in between. Germline CDR1 and CDR2: ENHRY and SYGVKD. This CDR3 reads CAISEPKGTGANVLTF. The CDR3, as DNA: TGTGCCATCAGTGAGCCCAAGGGGACTGGGGCCAACGTCCTGACTTTC.

The J gene is TRBJ2-1, the V gene TRBV19; D ambiguous. CDR3 length equals 10 residues. Germline V gene data show CDR1 as LNHDA and CDR2 as SQIVND (reference sequence). Trimming removed 6 bases from V and 12 bases from J, with 9 bases in between. This CDR3 is CASSGPRQFF. The CDR3, as DNA: TGTGCCAGTAGCGGACCGAGGCAGTTCTTC.

The chain joins TRBV9 to TRBJ2-1; D is ambiguous. There are 13 residues in the CDR3. Trimming stripped 1 base from V and 9 bases from J, with 11 bases between. Germline CDR1 reads SGDLS; CDR2 reads YYNGEE. The CDR3 spells CASSVKTGIEQFF. The CDR3 DNA sequence: TGTGCCAGCAGCGTAAAGACTGGGATTGAGCAGTTCTTC. Looking up the rest from reference TRBV9 and TRBJ2-1 gives the full variable domain: DSGVTQTPKHLITATGQRVTLRCSPRSGDLSVYWYQQSLDQGLQFLIQYYNGEERAKGNILERFSAQQFPDLHSELNLSSLELGDSALYFCASSVKTGIEQFFGPGTRLTVL.

This clone was seen just once. At one boundary the junction diverges from the germline segment, which might be a read error. The genes are TRBV7-9 and TRBJ1-4; 11 nucleotides match TRBD1. Germline CDR1 reads SEHNR; CDR2 reads FQNEAQ (reference sequence). The CDR3 is 13 residues long. CDR3 residues: CASGTGGFSPVLF. The DNA of the CDR3 is TGTGCCAGCGGGACAGGGGGTTTTTCCCCGGTGCTTTTT.

The V gene is TRBV3-1 (or the pseudogene TRBV3-2), the J gene TRBJ2-5, with 7 bases aligning to TRBD1. The CDR3 totals 13 residues. V dropped 6 bases and J dropped 5; count of bases not matched to a gene: 6. Germline assignment: CDR1 LGHDT and CDR2 YNNKEL (reference sequence). This CDR3 reads CASSYTGVETQYF. The CDR3 nucleotides read TGTGCCAGCAGTTATACAGGGGTGGAGACCCAGTACTTC.

This clone came up once. The V gene is TRBV10-3, the J gene TRBJ2-6; D ambiguous. CDR3 length: 14 residues. Germline CDR1 is ENHRY and CDR2 is SYGVKD. Trimming removed 10 bases from V and 0 bases from J, with 10 bases in between. The CDR3 DNA sequence: TGTGCCACTCCAATGTACTCTGGGGCCAACGTCCTGACTTTC. This codes for CATPMYSGANVLTF.

DNA of the CDR3: TGTGCCAGCAGCTTTGGATTCGAGAGCTCTGGAAACACCATATATTTT. This sequence encodes CASSFGFESSGNTIYF. The chain joins TRBV11-3 to TRBJ1-3; D uncertain. This CDR3 region has 16 residues. The germline V and J ends were trimmed by 3 bases and 0 bases, with 12 bases remaining between them. CDR1 and CDR2 (germline): SGHNT, YENEEA.

The chain has TRBV2 and TRBJ2-5; 7 nucleotides agree with TRBD1. Trimming cost V 10 bases and J 6 bases; bases outside gene matches: 11. The length of the CDR3 is 13 residues. Germline lookup yields CDR1 SNHLY and CDR2 FYNNEI. The CDR3 region is CATRTGESKTQYF. The CDR3, as DNA: TGTGCCACCCGCACAGGGGAGAGCAAGACCCAGTACTTC.

With regard to this clone: The same CDR3 can be traced to other DNA sequences in this sample. The chain links TRBV3-1 (or the pseudogene TRBV3-2) to TRBJ2-6; D is ambiguous. This CDR3 has 14 amino acids. V was trimmed by 1 base and J by 3 bases, leaving 4 bases between them. Germline CDR1 reads LGHDT; CDR2 reads YNNKEL (reference sequence). CDR3 sequence (DNA): TGTGCCAGCAGCCAAGCTGGTGGGGCCAACGTCCTGACTTTC. Its protein product is CASSQAGGANVLTF.

This clone was seen a few times. This rearrangement joins TRBV30 to TRBJ1-1; no clear D. Between the trimmed V and J ends, which lost 5 bases and 2 bases, there was a span of 9 bases. The germline V gene encodes CDR1 GTSNPN and CDR2 SVGIG (reference sequence). This CDR3 spans 12 amino acids. This CDR3 is CAWRTANTEAFF. The CDR3, as DNA: TGTGCCTGGCGGACGGCAAACACTGAAGCTTTCTTT.